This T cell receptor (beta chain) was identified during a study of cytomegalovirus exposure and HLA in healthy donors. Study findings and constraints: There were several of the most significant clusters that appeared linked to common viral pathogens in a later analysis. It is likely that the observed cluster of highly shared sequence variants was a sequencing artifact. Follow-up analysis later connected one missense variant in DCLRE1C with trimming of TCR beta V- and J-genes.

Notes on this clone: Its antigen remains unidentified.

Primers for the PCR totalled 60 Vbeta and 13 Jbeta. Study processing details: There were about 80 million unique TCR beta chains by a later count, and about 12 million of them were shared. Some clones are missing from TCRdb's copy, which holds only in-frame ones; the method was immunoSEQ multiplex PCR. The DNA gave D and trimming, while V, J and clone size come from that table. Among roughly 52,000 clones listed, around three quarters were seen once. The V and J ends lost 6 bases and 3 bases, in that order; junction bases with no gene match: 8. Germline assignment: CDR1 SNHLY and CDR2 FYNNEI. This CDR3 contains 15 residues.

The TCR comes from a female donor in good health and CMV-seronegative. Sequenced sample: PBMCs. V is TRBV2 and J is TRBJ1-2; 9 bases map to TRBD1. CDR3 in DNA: TGTGCCAGCAGGGGACAGGGCCTGACCCACTATGGCTACACCTTC. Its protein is CASRGQGLTHYGYTF. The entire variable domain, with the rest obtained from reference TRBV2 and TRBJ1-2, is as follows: EPEVTQTPSHQVTQMGQEVILRCVPISNHLYFYWYRQILGQKVEFLVSFYNNEISEKSEIFDDQFSVERPDGSNFTLKIRSTKLEDSAMYFCASRGQGLTHYGYTFGSGTRLTVV.